This TCR beta chain appears in the sequencing data of a study of blood T cell repertoires in COVID-19. Study context: Samples representing acute and convalescent COVID-19 were sourced from the United States, Italy and Spain.

This clone was picked up one time. Living in under 30 US areas, the participants were between about 18 and 90 years of age. Between the trimmed V and J ends, which lost 0 bases and 2 bases, there was a span of 6 bases. CDR1 SGDLS and CDR2 YYNGEE come from the germline V gene. The CDR3 has 14 amino acids. TCRdb keeps only in-frame clones here, not all; method: immunoSEQ multiplex PCR. The data show 150,000 to 200,000 clones, with approximately 80% seen just once and over 4% held by the top ten. The sample was PBMCs or T cells enriched from blood (not recorded which). V gene TRBV9 combines with J gene TRBJ1-5; D remains unclear. The sequence was obtained from a man in his 70s who had been exposed to COVID-19. Written as DNA, the CDR3 is TGTGCCAGCAGCGTAGGCAGCGGCAATCAGCCCCAGCATTTT. This encodes CASSVGSGNQPQHF.